This T cell receptor beta chain was documented in a study of OX40 agonist ivuxolimab in advanced cancers. About the study: Patients in dose escalation had liver, melanoma, kidney or head and neck cancers. Partial responses were recorded for three patients, including one with hepatocellular carcinoma and two with cutaneous melanoma.

Trimming stripped 5 bases from V and 0 bases from J, with 16 bases between. CDR1 SEHNR and CDR2 FQNEAQ come from the germline V gene (reference sequence). The CDR3 covers 16 residues. Libraries were prepared by immunoSEQ multiplex PCR; TCRdb keeps only in-frame clonotypes and omits some of them. The table lists just over 95,000 clones, approximately 85% of them singletons. The TCR originated in an adult with an advanced solid tumor such as melanoma, head and neck, liver or kidney cancer. The V gene is TRBV7-9, the J gene TRBJ1-2, with a possible D match to TRBD1 (6 bases). The input for sequencing was CD4+ or CD8+ T cells sorted from blood, taken in a trial of the OX40 agonist ivuxolimab. CDR3 loop: CASSPGTSSSNYGYTF. The CDR3 nucleotides are TGTGCCAGCAGCCCCGGGACATCGTCTTCTAACTATGGCTACACCTTC.